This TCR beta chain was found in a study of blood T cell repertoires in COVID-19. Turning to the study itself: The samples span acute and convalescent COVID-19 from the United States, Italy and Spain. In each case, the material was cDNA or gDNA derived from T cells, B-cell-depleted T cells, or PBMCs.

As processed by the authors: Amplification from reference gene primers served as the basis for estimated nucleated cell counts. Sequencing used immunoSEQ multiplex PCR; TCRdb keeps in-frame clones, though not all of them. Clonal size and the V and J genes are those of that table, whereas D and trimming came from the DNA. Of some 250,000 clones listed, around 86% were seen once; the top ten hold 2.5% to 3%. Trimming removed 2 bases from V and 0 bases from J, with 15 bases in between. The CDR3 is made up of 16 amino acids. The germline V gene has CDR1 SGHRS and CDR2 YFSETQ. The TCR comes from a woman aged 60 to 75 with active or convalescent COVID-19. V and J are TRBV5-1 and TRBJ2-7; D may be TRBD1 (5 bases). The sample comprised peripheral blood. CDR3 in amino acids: CASSLEARAYSYEQYF. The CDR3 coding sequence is TGCGCCAGCAGCTTAGAAGCCAGGGCATACTCCTACGAGCAGTACTTC.